This T cell receptor (beta chain) was obtained from a study of OX40 agonist ivuxolimab in advanced cancers. In the study overall: Eligibility rules accepted prior anti-PD-1, anti-PD-L1 or anti-CTLA-4 therapy, and around 40% had some. Three individuals attained partial responses, comprising one hepatocellular carcinoma case and two cutaneous melanoma cases.

Study outcomes and limitations: Expansion of clones was among the lowest in partial responders at 0.1-3.0 mg/kg. Blood T cells, both CD4+ and CD8+, expanded clonally by week 6 at 0.1 to 3.0 mg/kg.

This CDR3 has 15 residues. Germline V lookup: CDR1 MNHEY, CDR2 SVGAGI. V lost 5 bases to trimming and J lost 4 bases; unmatched junction nucleotides: 5. On this clone: Its target is not known.

Some clones are missing from TCRdb's copy, which holds only in-frame ones; the method was immunoSEQ multiplex PCR. This sample carries 60,000 or so clones, just under 85% of them seen once, and the ten largest clones take 3.7%. The chain couples TRBV6-5 to TRBJ2-2; TRBD2 matches at 9 bases. This specimen was CD4+ or CD8+ T cells sorted from blood, taken in a trial of the OX40 agonist ivuxolimab. The sequence derives from an adult with an advanced solid tumor such as melanoma, head and neck, liver or kidney cancer. CDR3 in DNA: TGTGCCAGCAGTCCTGGACTAGCGTTCACCGGGGAGCTGTTTTTT. This sequence encodes CASSPGLAFTGELFF.